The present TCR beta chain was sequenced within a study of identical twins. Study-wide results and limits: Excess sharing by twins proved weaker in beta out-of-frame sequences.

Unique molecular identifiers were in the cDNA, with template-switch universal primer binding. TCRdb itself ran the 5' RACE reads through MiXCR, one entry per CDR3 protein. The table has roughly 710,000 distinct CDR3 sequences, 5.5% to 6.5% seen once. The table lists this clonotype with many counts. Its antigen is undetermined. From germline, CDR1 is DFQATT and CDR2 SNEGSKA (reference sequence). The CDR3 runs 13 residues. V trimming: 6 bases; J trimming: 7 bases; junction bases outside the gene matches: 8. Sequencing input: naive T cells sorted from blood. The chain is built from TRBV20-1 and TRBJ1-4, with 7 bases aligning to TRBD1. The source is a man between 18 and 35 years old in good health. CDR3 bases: TGCAGTGCCAACGACAGGGTTGGTGAAAAACTGTTTTTT. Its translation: CSANDRVGEKLFF.